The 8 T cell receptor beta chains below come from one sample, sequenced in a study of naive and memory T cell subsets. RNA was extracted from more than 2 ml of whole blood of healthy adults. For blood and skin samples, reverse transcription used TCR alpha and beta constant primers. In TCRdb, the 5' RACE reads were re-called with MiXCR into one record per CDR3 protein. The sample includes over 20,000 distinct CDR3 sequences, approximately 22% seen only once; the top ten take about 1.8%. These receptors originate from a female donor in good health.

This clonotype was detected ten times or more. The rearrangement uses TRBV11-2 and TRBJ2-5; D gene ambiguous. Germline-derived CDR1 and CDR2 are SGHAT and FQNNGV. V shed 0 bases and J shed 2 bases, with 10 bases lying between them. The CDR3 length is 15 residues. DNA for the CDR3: TGTGCCAGCAGCTTAGATGTGGGCAGTCAAGAGACCCAGTACTTC. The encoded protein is CASSLDVGSQETQYF.

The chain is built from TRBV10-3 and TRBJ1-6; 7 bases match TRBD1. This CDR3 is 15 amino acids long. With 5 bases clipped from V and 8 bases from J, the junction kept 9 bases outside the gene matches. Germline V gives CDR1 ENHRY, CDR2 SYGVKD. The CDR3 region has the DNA TGTGCCATCAGTTCAGGGGGGCGGGTTGATTCACCCCTCCACTTT. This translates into CAISSGGRVDSPLHF.

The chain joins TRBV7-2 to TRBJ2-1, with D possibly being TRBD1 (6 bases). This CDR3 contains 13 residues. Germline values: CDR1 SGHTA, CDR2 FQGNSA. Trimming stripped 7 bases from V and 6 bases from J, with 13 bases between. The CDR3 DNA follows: TGTGCCAGCACCCATACAGGGTGCAATGAGCAGTTCTTC. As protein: CASTHTGCNEQFF.

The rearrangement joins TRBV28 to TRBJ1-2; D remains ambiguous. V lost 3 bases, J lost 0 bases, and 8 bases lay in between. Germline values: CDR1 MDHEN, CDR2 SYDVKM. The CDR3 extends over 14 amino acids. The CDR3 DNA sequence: TGTGCCAGCAGTTTTGGCGCGTCTAACTATGGCTACACCTTC. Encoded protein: CASSFGASNYGYTF.

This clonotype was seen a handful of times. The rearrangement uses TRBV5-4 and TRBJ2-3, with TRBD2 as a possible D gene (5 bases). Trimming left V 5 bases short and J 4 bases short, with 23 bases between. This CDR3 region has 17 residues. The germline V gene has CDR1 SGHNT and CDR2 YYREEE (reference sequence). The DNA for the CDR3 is TGTGCCAGCAGGGGCAGGAAACGGGGTTTGCAATCAGATACGCAGTATTTT. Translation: CASRGRKRGLQSDTQYF.

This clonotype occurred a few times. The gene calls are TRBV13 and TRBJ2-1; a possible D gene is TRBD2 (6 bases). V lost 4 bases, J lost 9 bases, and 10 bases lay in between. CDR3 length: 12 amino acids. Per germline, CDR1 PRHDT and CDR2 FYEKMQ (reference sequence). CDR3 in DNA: TGTGCCAGCAGCTCAATGGGAGGTGAGCAGTTCTTC. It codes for CASSSMGGEQFF.

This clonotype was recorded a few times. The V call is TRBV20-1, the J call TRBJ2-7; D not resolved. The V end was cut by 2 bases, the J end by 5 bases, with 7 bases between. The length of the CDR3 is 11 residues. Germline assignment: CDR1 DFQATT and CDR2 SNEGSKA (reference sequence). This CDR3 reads CSARSQNEQYF. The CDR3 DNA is TGCAGTGCTAGATCCCAGAACGAGCAGTACTTC.

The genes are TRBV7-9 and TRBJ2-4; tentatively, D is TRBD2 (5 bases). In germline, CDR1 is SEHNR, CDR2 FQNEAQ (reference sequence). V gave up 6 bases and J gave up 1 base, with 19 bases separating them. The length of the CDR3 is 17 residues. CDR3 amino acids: CASSSARGGRAKNIQYF. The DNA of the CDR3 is TGTGCCAGCAGTTCCGCCCGGGGTGGACGTGCCAAAAACATTCAGTACTTC. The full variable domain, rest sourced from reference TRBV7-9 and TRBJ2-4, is DTGVSQNPRHKITKRGQNVTFRCDPISEHNRLYWYRQTLGQGPEFLTYFQNEAQLEKSRLLSDRFSAERPKGSFSTLEIQRTEQGDSAMYLCASSSARGGRAKNIQYFGAGTRLSVL.